Shown below are 25 T cell receptor beta chains from a single sample sequenced in a study of blood T cell repertoires in COVID-19. The protocol was immunoSEQ multiplex PCR, while the TCRdb copy is restricted to in-frame clones and leaves out a portion. The table has 360,000 or so clones, nearly 90% seen once; the top ten hold around 6.3%. Specimen: peripheral blood. The receptor source for this set is a man aged 18-30 years with active or convalescent COVID-19.

This chain links TRBV4-2 with TRBJ2-3; 10 positions agree with TRBD2. The J segment lost 2 bases and the V segment lost 3 bases, leaving 23 bases of the junction unmatched. Looked up from germline, CDR1 is LGHNA and CDR2 is YNFKEQ. The CDR3 covers 22 residues. CDR3 residues: CASSQSPRVSTGAGGLTDTQYF. The CDR3 nucleotides are TGTGCCAGCAGCCAGTCCCCCCGCGTCTCGACCGGAGCGGGGGGGCTCACAGATACGCAGTATTTT.

This clone has only one observation. The chain is built from TRBV7-3 and TRBJ2-7; the match to TRBD2 covers 7 bases. Germline V gives CDR1 SGHTA, CDR2 FQGTGA. V trimming: 5 bases; J trimming: 5 bases; junction bases outside the gene matches: 12. This CDR3 comprises 15 residues. CDR3 nucleotide sequence: TGTGCCAGCAGCCTCCAACCGGGGGGAGGTAACGAGCAGTACTTC. It codes for CASSLQPGGGNEQYF.

CDR3 in amino acids: CASSDGASGQYSYEQYF. The CDR3 region has the DNA TGTGCCAGCAGTGACGGCGCTTCAGGGCAATATTCCTACGAGCAGTACTTC. The chain employs TRBV6-4 and TRBJ2-7; D perhaps matches TRBD1 (5 bases). V was clipped by 2 bases and J by 1 base, with 18 bases between them. The CDR3 loop spans 17 amino acids. Germline V gene lookup returns CDR1 MRHNA and CDR2 SNTAGT.

The chain is built from TRBV27 and TRBJ2-1; TRBD1 might be the D (5 bases). CDR3 length equals 15 residues. The germline V gene encodes CDR1 MNHEY and CDR2 SMNVEV (reference sequence). Trimming stripped 2 bases from V and 3 bases from J, with 11 bases between. CDR3: CASSLGQGFYNEQFF. The CDR3 DNA is TGTGCCAGCAGTTTAGGGCAGGGTTTCTACAATGAGCAGTTCTTC.

This clone showed up just a few times. This rearrangement joins TRBV28 to TRBJ1-5; a possible D gene is TRBD1 (6 bases). This CDR3 spans 14 amino acids. From germline, CDR1 is MDHEN and CDR2 SYDVKM. V dropped 5 bases and J dropped 2 bases, with 10 bases sitting between them. DNA of the CDR3: TGTGCCAGCAGTGCCTCAGGGGGCAATCAGCCCCAGCATTTT. Translated: CASSASGGNQPQHF.

In this sample, this clone turned up once. The gene calls are TRBV27 and TRBJ2-1, with D possibly TRBD1 on 6 matching bases. V was clipped by 5 bases and J by 8 bases, with 13 bases between them. The germline gives CDR1 MNHEY, CDR2 SMNVEV (reference sequence). The CDR3 contains 13 residues. The CDR3 reads CASSLTGFYEQFF. The CDR3 region has the DNA TGTGCCAGCAGTCTAACAGGGTTCTATGAGCAGTTCTTC.

The chain couples TRBV27 to TRBJ1-1; D is ambiguous. The CDR3 spans 17 residues. V lost 1 base and J lost 3, with 18 bases in between. Germline V gives CDR1 MNHEY, CDR2 SMNVEV (reference sequence). The CDR3 nucleotides read TGTGCCAGCAGTTTATGGTCGCGGGGTAATAGGGACACTGAAGCTTTCTTT. Translated, it gives CASSLWSRGNRDTEAFF.

The chain carries TRBV2 and TRBJ2-7, with 7 positions matching TRBD2. This CDR3 region has 12 residues. Germline V gene sequence: CDR1 SNHLY, CDR2 FYNNEI. With V trimmed by 11 bases and J by 3 bases, 7 bases remained unmatched. The CDR3 reads CASRSGIYEQYF. The CDR3 DNA follows: TGTGCCTCCCGGAGCGGGATCTACGAGCAGTACTTC.

This clone was observed a single time. The rearrangement joins TRBV28 to TRBJ1-2; D ambiguous. V shed 2 bases and J shed 4 bases, with 11 bases lying between them. CDR1 MDHEN and CDR2 SYDVKM come from the germline V gene. The length of the CDR3 is 14 residues. The DNA for the CDR3 is TGTGCCAGCAGTTTAAAAGGCTGGGCCTATGGCTACACCTTC. Its translation is CASSLKGWAYGYTF.

The chain employs TRBV12-3 or TRBV12-4 and TRBJ1-5, with D possibly matching TRBD1 (5 bases). CDR3 length equals 13 residues. The V end lost 8 bases, the J end lost 7 bases, and 15 bases lay between the germline ends. This CDR3 is CASHGGAGQPQHF. The CDR3 DNA reads as TGTGCCAGCCATGGCGGGGCGGGCCAGCCCCAGCATTTT.

The V gene is TRBV7-3, the J gene TRBJ2-3; a possible D gene is TRBD2 (6 bases). The germline V and J ends were trimmed by 2 bases and 1 base, with 13 bases remaining between them. CDR1 and CDR2 from the germline V gene are SGHTA and FQGTGA. CDR3 length: 16 residues. This CDR3 reads CASSLGSASGTDTQYF. The CDR3 DNA follows: TGTGCCAGCAGCTTAGGTTCGGCTAGCGGCACAGATACGCAGTATTTT.

The chain joins TRBV2 to TRBJ1-1; D unresolved. This CDR3 is 16 amino acids long. Germline V gene lookup returns CDR1 SNHLY and CDR2 FYNNEI. Trimming took 0 bases from V and 4 from J, leaving 15 bases between them. The CDR3 protein is CASSEAPAGLGTEAFF. The CDR3 DNA follows: TGTGCCAGCAGTGAAGCACCGGCGGGCCTAGGCACTGAAGCTTTCTTT.

The chain uses TRBV6-6 and TRBJ1-4; D remains ambiguous. This CDR3 spans 14 amino acids. Germline values: CDR1 MNHNY, CDR2 SVGAGI (reference sequence). Trimming removed 8 bases from V and 0 bases from J, with 10 bases in between. The CDR3 sequence is CASRLGATNEKLFF. CDR3 nucleotides: TGTGCCAGCCGCCTTGGAGCAACTAATGAAAAACTGTTTTTT.

V gene TRBV30 combines with J gene TRBJ1-1, with D tentatively TRBD1 (5 bases). This CDR3 contains 13 residues. Germline assignment: CDR1 GTSNPN and CDR2 SVGIG (reference sequence). Deletions cut 4 bases from V and 2 bases from J, with 11 bases between. The CDR3 bases are TGTGCCTGGATTTCGGGGGTAAACACTGAAGCTTTCTTT. Translation: CAWISGVNTEAFF.

This chain connects TRBV28 to TRBJ2-5; D perhaps matches TRBD1 (5 bases). CDR1 and CDR2 (germline): MDHEN, SYDVKM. The CDR3 has 13 amino acids. With 3 bases removed from V and 4 bases from J, the gap between germline ends came to 9 bases. In DNA, the CDR3 is TGTGCCAGCAGTTTCCCAGGGTTAGAGACCCAGTACTTC. It yields the protein CASSFPGLETQYF.

V and J are TRBV6-4 and TRBJ1-6; TRBD1 aligns across 9 bases. The CDR3 totals 15 residues. Trimming removed 6 bases from V and 6 bases from J; junction bases left unmatched: 6. Germline lookup yields CDR1 MRHNA and CDR2 SNTAGT. CDR3 DNA: TGTGCCAGCAGACCACAGGGGGCGGTTAATTCACCCCTCCACTTT. It codes for CASRPQGAVNSPLHF.

The chain combines TRBV2 with TRBJ2-5; 7 bases match TRBD2. CDR3 length equals 16 residues. The trim removed 2 bases at V and 5 bases at J, leaving 11 bases unmatched. Germline V gene data show CDR1 as SNHLY and CDR2 as FYNNEI. Written as DNA, the CDR3 is TGTGCCAGCAGTGAACTAGCGGAGGTTTATTTGGAGACCCAGTACTTC. Its protein product is CASSELAEVYLETQYF.

This clone is a singleton in its sample. The chain employs TRBV25-1 and TRBJ1-3; D remains ambiguous. Germline values: CDR1 MGHDK, CDR2 SYGVNS. V lost 4 bases and J lost 0, with 7 bases in between. The CDR3 has 14 amino acids. CDR3 DNA sequence: TGTGCCAGCAGTGGCGGAGCCTCTGGAAACACCATATATTTT. Translated: CASSGGASGNTIYF. The full variable domain, its missing parts supplied by reference TRBV25-1 and TRBJ1-3, is EADIYQTPRYLVIGTGKKITLECSQTMGHDKMYWYQQDPGMELHLIHYSYGVNSTEKGDLSSESTVSRIRTEHFPLTLESARPSHTSQYLCASSGGASGNTIYFGEGSWLTVV.

This clone has a single count. The gene calls are TRBV21-1 and TRBJ2-7; the table's D call, TRBD2, has no DNA check behind it. TRBV21-1 is recorded as a pseudogene. There are 12 residues in the CDR3. CDR3 DNA sequence: TGTGCCAGCAGCCAGCGGTCCTACGAGCAGTACTTC. Protein: CASSQRSYEQYF.

V gene TRBV24-1 combines with J gene TRBJ1-2; no reliable D call. This CDR3 spans 16 amino acids. Trimming took off 4 bases at V and 7 bases at J, with 21 bases between the two ends. The germline V gene encodes CDR1 KGHDR and CDR2 SFDVKD. The CDR3 here is CATSDPPGNKAVGYTF. The CDR3 DNA reads as TGTGCCACCAGTGACCCGCCCGGGAATAAGGCGGTTGGCTACACCTTC.

The V and J genes are TRBV7-2 and TRBJ2-7; 7 nucleotides line up with TRBD1. Germline V lookup: CDR1 SGHTA, CDR2 FQGNSA. This CDR3 spans 13 amino acids. Trimming took 5 bases from V and 3 from J; bases not matched to a gene: 4. CDR3 sequence reads: CASSPTGFYEQYF. The CDR3, as DNA: TGTGCCAGCAGCCCGACAGGGTTCTACGAGCAGTACTTC.

The CDR3 sequence is CASSLVTLAGGSLDTQYF. CDR3 DNA sequence: TGTGCCAGCAGCTTAGTGACTCTAGCGGGGGGGTCATTAGATACGCAGTATTTT. The rearrangement links TRBV7-2 to TRBJ2-3; 12 bases map to TRBD2. Germline V gene lookup returns CDR1 SGHTA and CDR2 FQGNSA. Trimming removed 1 base from V and 5 bases from J; junction bases left unmatched: 10. CDR3 length: 18 residues.

V is TRBV7-2 and J is TRBJ1-2; weak D call: TRBD1 (6 bases). The CDR3 sequence is 16 residues long. Per germline, CDR1 SGHTA and CDR2 FQGNSA. V was trimmed by 1 base and J by 6 bases, leaving 18 bases between them. DNA of the CDR3: TGTGCCAGCAGCTTAGATGGGGGGGCGCTCGGTAATGGCTACACCTTC. Encoded protein: CASSLDGGALGNGYTF.

The CDR3 sequence: CASSPRDRVNGYTF. Written as DNA, the CDR3 is TGTGCCAGTAGTCCCCGGGACAGGGTAAACGGCTACACCTTC. The chain combines TRBV19 with TRBJ1-2, with 9 bases identical to TRBD1. This CDR3 region has 14 residues. V lost 5 bases to trimming and J lost 8 bases; unmatched junction nucleotides: 9. Germline V gene sequence: CDR1 LNHDA, CDR2 SQIVND (reference sequence).

V usage is TRBV7-7 and J usage is TRBJ2-1; D perhaps matches TRBD2 (7 bases). The V and J ends lost 1 base and 6 bases respectively, with 10 bases between them. CDR1 and CDR2 from the germline V gene are SSHAT and FNYEAQ (reference sequence). The CDR3 is made up of 14 amino acids. The CDR3 DNA is TGTGCCAGCAGCTTAGAGGGGGGGATCAATGAGCAGTTCTTC. Protein product: CASSLEGGINEQFF.